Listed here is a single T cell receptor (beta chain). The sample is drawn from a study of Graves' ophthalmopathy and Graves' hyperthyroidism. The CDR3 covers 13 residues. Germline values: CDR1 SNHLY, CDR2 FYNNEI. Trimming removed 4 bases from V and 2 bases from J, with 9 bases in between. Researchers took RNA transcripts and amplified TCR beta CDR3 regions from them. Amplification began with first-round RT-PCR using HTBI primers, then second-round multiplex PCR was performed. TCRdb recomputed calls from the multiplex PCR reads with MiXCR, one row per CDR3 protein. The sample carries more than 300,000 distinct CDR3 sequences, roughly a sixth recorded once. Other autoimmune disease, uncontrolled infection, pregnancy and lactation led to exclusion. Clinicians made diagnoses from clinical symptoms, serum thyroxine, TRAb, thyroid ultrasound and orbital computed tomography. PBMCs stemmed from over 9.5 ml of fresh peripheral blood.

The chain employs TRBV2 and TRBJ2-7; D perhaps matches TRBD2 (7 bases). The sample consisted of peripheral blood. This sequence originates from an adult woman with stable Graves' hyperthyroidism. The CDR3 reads CASSVGGPYEQYF. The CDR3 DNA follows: TGTGCCAGCAGTGTGGGGGGGCCCTACGAGCAGTACTTC.